These 25 T cell receptor beta chains were sequenced from one sample in a study of T cells in localized non-small cell lung cancer. Some clones are missing from TCRdb's copy, which holds only in-frame ones; the method was immunoSEQ multiplex PCR. The sample includes approximately 33,000 clones, 90% to 95% of them seen just once. The specimen was peripheral blood, collected before any cancer treatment. These TCRs come from a female donor over 55 with stage I lung adenocarcinoma.

This clone was observed once. The chain employs TRBV7-2 and TRBJ2-7; D call uncertain. Germline V lookup: CDR1 SGHTA, CDR2 FQGNSA. CDR3 size: 13 residues. The V gene lost 1 base and the J gene lost 1 base, with 5 bases spanning the gap. CDR3 in amino acids: CASSLVESYEQYF. The CDR3 DNA follows: TGTGCCAGCAGCTTAGTCGAATCCTACGAGCAGTACTTC.

The rearrangement uses TRBV6-5 and TRBJ1-1; TRBD1 matches at 8 bases. The germline gives CDR1 MNHEY, CDR2 SVGAGI. Losses at the gene ends were 4 bases for V and 8 bases for J; bases not matched to a gene: 3. The CDR3 is 12 amino acids. CDR3 region: CASSFGQGEAFF. As DNA, the CDR3 is TGTGCCAGCAGTTTCGGACAGGGAGAAGCTTTCTTT.

This chain uses TRBV5-4 with TRBJ1-2; D is perhaps TRBD1 (5 bases). The germline CDR1 and CDR2 sequences are SGHNT and YYREEE (reference sequence). Trimming left V 4 bases short and J 0 bases short, with 10 bases between. The length of the CDR3 is 14 residues. CDR3 sequence (DNA): TGTGCCAGCAGCCTGGACATCCCTAACTATGGCTACACCTTC. Amino acid sequence: CASSLDIPNYGYTF.

This sequence joins TRBV9 and TRBJ1-2; the match to TRBD1 covers 10 bases. CDR1 is SGDLS, CDR2 YYNGEE, per germline. This CDR3 region has 15 residues. J lost 4 bases, V lost 0 bases, and 3 bases had no gene match. The DNA of the CDR3 is TGTGCCAGCAGCGTAGCCCGGACAGGGGGCTATGGCTACACCTTC. It specifies CASSVARTGGYGYTF.

J is TRBJ1-2 and V is TRBV20-1; D may be TRBD1 (5 bases). Germline CDR1 reads DFQATT; CDR2 reads SNEGSKA (reference sequence). The CDR3 covers 11 residues. Trimming removed 0 bases at V and 7 bases at J, with 6 bases between. The CDR3 sequence: CSAREGAGYTF. CDR3 nucleotide sequence: TGCAGTGCTAGAGAAGGGGCTGGCTACACCTTC.

This sequence joins TRBV6-1 and TRBJ1-5; no clear D. Trimming stripped 5 bases from V and 9 bases from J, with 11 bases between. Per germline, CDR1 MNHNS and CDR2 SASEGT. This CDR3 contains 12 residues. As DNA, the CDR3 is TGTGCCAGCAGTAAAGGGATAGGGCCCCAGCATTTT. It translates to CASSKGIGPQHF.

This clone was seen only once. The chain recombines TRBV13 with TRBJ1-4; D is unclear. Germline V gene sequence: CDR1 PRHDT, CDR2 FYEKMQ (reference sequence). The CDR3 is made up of 16 amino acids. V shed 0 bases and J shed 4 bases, with 12 bases lying between them. The chain's CDR3 is CASSLGRTQLNEKLFF. The CDR3 DNA follows: TGTGCCAGCAGCTTAGGCCGGACGCAACTTAATGAAAAACTGTTTTTT.

The rearrangement links TRBV5-4 to TRBJ1-5; possible D gene TRBD1, 6 bases. The CDR3 contains 15 residues. V lost 10 bases, J lost 2 bases, and 19 bases lay in between. Per the germline V gene, CDR1 is SGHNT and CDR2 is YYREEE (reference sequence). This chain's CDR3 is CAYTTTGIGNQPQHF. Written as DNA, the CDR3 is TGTGCCTACACCACGACAGGCATTGGCAATCAGCCCCAGCATTTT.

This clone appeared a single time. The chain links TRBV7-9 to TRBJ2-6; no definite D call. V shed 5 bases and J shed 0 bases, with 11 bases lying between them. The CDR3 is 16 amino acids. The germline CDR1 and CDR2 sequences are SEHNR and FQNEAQ (reference sequence). The CDR3 DNA reads as TGTGCCAGCAGCCCCCCCCTTCCCTCTGGGGCCAACGTCCTGACTTTC. The encoded protein is CASSPPLPSGANVLTF.

The V and J genes are TRBV6-5 and TRBJ2-2; D is perhaps TRBD1 (5 bases). The CDR3 is made up of 14 amino acids. Trimming stripped 5 bases from V and 3 bases from J, with 10 bases between. Looked up from germline, CDR1 is MNHEY and CDR2 is SVGAGI. The CDR3 here is CASSTTDYTGELFF. The DNA for the CDR3 is TGTGCCAGCAGTACGACAGATTACACCGGGGAGCTGTTTTTT.

This chain uses TRBV7-6 with TRBJ1-1, with D uncertain. There are 13 residues in the CDR3. V was clipped by 5 bases and J by 0 bases, with 7 bases between them. The V gene's germline CDR1 is SGHVS and CDR2 FNYEAQ. The DNA of the CDR3 is TGTGCCAGCAGCGGCGGACTGAACACTGAAGCTTTCTTT. This gives the protein CASSGGLNTEAFF.

The rearrangement links TRBV19 to TRBJ1-2; TRBD1 is a possible D gene (5 bases). The V and J ends lost 7 bases and 4 bases respectively, with 19 bases between them. This CDR3 spans 15 amino acids. Germline V CDR1 and CDR2: LNHDA, SQIVND (reference sequence). The CDR3 here is CASNTPAGLIYGYTF. The CDR3 nucleotides read TGTGCCAGTAATACCCCTGCAGGGTTGATCTATGGCTACACCTTC. Full variable domain (rest looked up from reference TRBV19 and TRBJ1-2): DGGITQSPKYLFRKEGQNVTLSCEQNLNHDAMYWYRQDPGQGLRLIYYSQIVNDFQKGDIAEGYSVSREKKESFPLTVTSAQKNPTAFYLCASNTPAGLIYGYTFGSGTRLTVV.

The rearrangement joins TRBV28 to TRBJ2-7; D may be TRBD2 (6 bases). Trimming took 6 bases from V and 2 from J, leaving 14 bases between them. Germline V gene lookup returns CDR1 MDHEN and CDR2 SYDVKM. CDR3 length: 14 residues. The CDR3 DNA sequence: TGTGCCAGCAGCTCCGGTACTAGCACCTACGAGCAGTACGTC. This translates into CASSSGTSTYEQYV.

V usage is TRBV11-3 and J usage is TRBJ1-1; D uncertain. The germline gives CDR1 SGHNT, CDR2 YENEEA. The V end lost 1 base, the J end lost 2 bases, and 5 bases lay between the germline ends. The CDR3 has 13 residues. In nucleotides, the CDR3 is TGTGCCAGCAGCTTAGGGGGAAACACTGAAGCTTTCTTT. Protein: CASSLGGNTEAFF.

V gene TRBV6-5 combines with J gene TRBJ1-5; TRBD1 is a possible D gene (5 bases). The CDR3 runs 14 residues. The V gene's germline CDR1 is MNHEY and CDR2 SVGAGI. V lost 2 bases and J 4 bases, leaving 9 bases between the germline ends. The CDR3 loop reads CASSYRGLNQPQHF. The DNA of the CDR3 is TGTGCCAGCAGTTACAGGGGACTTAATCAGCCCCAGCATTTT.

V gene TRBV9 combines with J gene TRBJ1-2; D might be TRBD1 (5 bases). Germline V gene lookup returns CDR1 SGDLS and CDR2 YYNGEE. The germline V and J ends were trimmed by 0 bases and 4 bases, with 16 bases remaining between them. The CDR3 sequence is 16 residues long. Here the CDR3 DNA reads TGTGCCAGCAGCGTAGAGGTCGACAGCGACAGCTATGGCTACACCTTC. It is translated as CASSVEVDSDSYGYTF.

There are a few counts of this clone. The chain has TRBV7-9 and TRBJ1-1, with D hard to call. V was trimmed by 4 bases and J by 3 bases, leaving 6 bases between them. This CDR3 spans 12 amino acids. CDR1 and CDR2 (germline): SEHNR, FQNEAQ (reference sequence). The CDR3 coding sequence is TGTGCCAGCAGCTCCTCCTACACTGAAGCTTTCTTT. Translating it yields CASSSSYTEAFF.

The chain has TRBV5-4 and TRBJ1-2; D perhaps matches TRBD1 (5 bases). The CDR3 has 12 amino acids. The V gene's germline CDR1 is SGHNT and CDR2 YYREEE (reference sequence). V was pared by 3 bases and J by 3 bases, with 6 bases between. The CDR3 DNA reads TGTGCCAGCAGCTGGGGCGACTATGGCTACACCTTC. Translated, it gives CASSWGDYGYTF.

The genes are TRBV19 and TRBJ1-2; 9 bases line up with TRBD1. V lost 9 bases and J lost 0; bases outside the gene matches: 14. The CDR3 is 17 amino acids. From germline, CDR1 is LNHDA and CDR2 SQIVND (reference sequence). The CDR3 nucleotides are TGTGCCAGCACAGACCCCGGGACAGGGCTGACTAACTATGGCTACACCTTC. Translated: CASTDPGTGLTNYGYTF.

V usage is TRBV27 and J usage is TRBJ1-5; D is unresolved. Germline V gene data show CDR1 as MNHEY and CDR2 as SMNVEV (reference sequence). The CDR3 covers 14 residues. Trimming stripped 3 bases from V and 1 base from J, with 7 bases between. The CDR3 sequence: CASSFLGSNQPQHF. For the CDR3, the DNA is TGTGCCAGCAGTTTTTTGGGGAGCAATCAGCCCCAGCATTTT.

The V call is TRBV5-4, the J call TRBJ2-5; a possible D gene is TRBD1 (6 bases). The CDR3 has 18 residues. The germline V gene has CDR1 SGHNT and CDR2 YYREEE (reference sequence). V was clipped by 0 bases and J by 4 bases, with 22 bases between them. CDR3 residues: CASSLGLIPRRGGETQYF. The CDR3 nucleotides read TGTGCCAGCAGCTTGGGACTAATCCCCAGGCGAGGGGGAGAGACCCAGTACTTC.

The CDR3 DNA sequence: TGCGCCAGCACCAGGGGGGGCGCCAGGGGAGAAGATACGCAGTATTTT. Its translation is CASTRGGARGEDTQYF. The rearrangement links TRBV10-1 to TRBJ2-3; D is perhaps TRBD1 or TRBD2 (7 bases each). V lost 7 bases and J lost 5, with 22 bases in between. CDR1 and CDR2 (germline): WNHNN, SYGVQD (reference sequence). This CDR3 comprises 16 residues.

This chain connects TRBV18 to TRBJ2-2; no clear D. The CDR3 spans 15 residues. Looked up from germline, CDR1 is KGHSH and CDR2 is LQKENI. Trimming removed 3 bases at V and 6 bases at J, with 14 bases between. Here the CDR3 reads CASSPPTIRSGELFF. DNA for the CDR3: TGTGCCAGCTCACCTCCGACCATTAGGTCCGGGGAGCTGTTTTTT.

The gene calls are TRBV9 and TRBJ1-3; 7 positions match TRBD1. Germline V gene sequence: CDR1 SGDLS, CDR2 YYNGEE. The CDR3 runs 17 residues. V gave up 0 bases and J gave up 4 bases; unmatched junction bases: 10. The chain's CDR3 is CASSVVDRTRSGNTIYF. The CDR3 region has the DNA TGTGCCAGCAGCGTAGTGGACAGGACGCGGTCCGGAAACACCATATATTTT.

The chain uses TRBV6-1 and TRBJ2-7; possible D gene TRBD1, 6 bases. Germline V lookup: CDR1 MNHNS, CDR2 SASEGT. This CDR3 is built from 13 residues. V gave up 4 bases and J gave up 9 bases, with 16 bases separating them. CDR3 coding DNA: TGTGCCAGCAGTGGCCCCAGGGGCCGGGGGCAGTACGTC. Translation: CASSGPRGRGQYV.